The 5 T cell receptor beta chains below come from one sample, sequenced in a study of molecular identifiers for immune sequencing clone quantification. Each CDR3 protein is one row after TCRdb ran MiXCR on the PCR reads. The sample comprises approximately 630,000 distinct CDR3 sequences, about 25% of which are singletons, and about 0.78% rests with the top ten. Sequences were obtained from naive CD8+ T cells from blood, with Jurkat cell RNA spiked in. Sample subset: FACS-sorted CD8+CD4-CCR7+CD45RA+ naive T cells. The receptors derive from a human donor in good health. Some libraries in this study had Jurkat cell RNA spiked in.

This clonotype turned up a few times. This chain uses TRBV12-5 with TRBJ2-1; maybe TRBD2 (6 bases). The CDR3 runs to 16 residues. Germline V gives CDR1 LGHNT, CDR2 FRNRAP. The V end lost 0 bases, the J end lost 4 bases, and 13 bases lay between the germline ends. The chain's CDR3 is CASGLVVGGAYNEQFF. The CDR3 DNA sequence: TGTGCTAGTGGTTTGGTAGTCGGCGGGGCATACAATGAGCAGTTCTTC. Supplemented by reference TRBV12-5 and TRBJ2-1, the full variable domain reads DARVTQTPRHKVTEMGQEVTMRCQPILGHNTVFWYRQTMMQGLELLAYFRNRAPLDDSGMPKDRFSAEMPDATLATLKIQPSEPRDSAVYFCASGLVVGGAYNEQFFGPGTRLTVL.

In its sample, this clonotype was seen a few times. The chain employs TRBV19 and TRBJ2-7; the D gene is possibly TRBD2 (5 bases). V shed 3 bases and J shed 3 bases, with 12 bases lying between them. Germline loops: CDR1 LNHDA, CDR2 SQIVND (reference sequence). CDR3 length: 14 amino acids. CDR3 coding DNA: TGTGCCAGTAGTATCTGGCCGGGGAACTACGAGCAGTACTTC. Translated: CASSIWPGNYEQYF. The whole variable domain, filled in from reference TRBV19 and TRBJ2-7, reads DGGITQSPKYLFRKEGQNVTLSCEQNLNHDAMYWYRQDPGQGLRLIYYSQIVNDFQKGDIAEGYSVSREKKESFPLTVTSAQKNPTAFYLCASSIWPGNYEQYFGPGTRLTVT.

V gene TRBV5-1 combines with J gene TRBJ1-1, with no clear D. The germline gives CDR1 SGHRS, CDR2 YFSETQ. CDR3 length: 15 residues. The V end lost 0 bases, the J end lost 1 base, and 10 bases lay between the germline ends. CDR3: CASSLAAGRNTEAFF. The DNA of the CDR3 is TGCGCCAGCAGCTTGGCCGCGGGGAGGAACACTGAAGCTTTCTTT.

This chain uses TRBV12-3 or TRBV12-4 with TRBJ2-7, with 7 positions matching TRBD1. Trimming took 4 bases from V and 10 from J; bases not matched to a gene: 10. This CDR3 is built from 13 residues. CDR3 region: CASSYSTQGVQYF. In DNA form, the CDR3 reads TGTGCCAGCAGTTACTCAACGCAGGGGGTACAGTACTTC.

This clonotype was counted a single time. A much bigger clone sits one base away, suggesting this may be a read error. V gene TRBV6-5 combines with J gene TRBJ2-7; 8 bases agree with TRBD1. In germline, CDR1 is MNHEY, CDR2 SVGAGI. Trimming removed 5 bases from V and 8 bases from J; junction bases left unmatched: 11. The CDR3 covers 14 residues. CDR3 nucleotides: TGTGCCAGCAGTGCAGGGGGCGCGATGTACAAGCAGTACTTC. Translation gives CASSAGGAMYKQYF.